The present TCR beta chain was sequenced within a study of blood T cell repertoires in COVID-19. Whole-study context: The United States, Italy and Spain supplied acute and convalescent COVID-19 samples. Sources were T cells, B-cell-depleted T cells, or PBMCs; the material itself was cDNA or gDNA.

The V and J ends lost 0 bases and 3 bases respectively, with 10 bases between them. Looked up from germline, CDR1 is SGHRS and CDR2 is YFSETQ. The CDR3 loop spans 15 amino acids. How the authors handled the data: Estimation of nucleated cell counts was performed using reference gene primer amplification. Produced via immunoSEQ multiplex PCR; TCRdb's table is partial and in-frame only. The V and J calls and clone size were taken over from that table, and D and trimming were inferred from the DNA. The sample lists 40,000 to 55,000 clones, approximately 80% occurring once. The rearrangement links TRBV5-1 to TRBJ2-1; weak D call: TRBD2 (6 bases). Sequencing was performed on peripheral blood. The source is a human donor in a cohort sampled during active COVID-19. This CDR3 is CASSLDLADYNEQFF. The CDR3 DNA reads TGCGCCAGCAGCTTGGATTTAGCGGACTACAATGAGCAGTTCTTC.